Below, 10 T cell receptor beta chains from the same sample are listed, as sequenced in a study of CD8 T cells in ankylosing spondylitis. One entry per CDR3 protein, called by TCRdb with MiXCR from the 5' RACE reads. Of 350,000 to 400,000 distinct CDR3 sequences in the sample, around 20% are singletons; the top ten hold about 12%. Sequencing was carried out using blood, either unsorted or a sorted T cell fraction (not recorded which). The receptor set was obtained from a male donor with ankylosing spondylitis or in good health (not recorded which).

This clonotype has a handful of counts. The gene calls are TRBV3-1 and TRBJ2-1; 8 nucleotides line up with TRBD1. V lost 4 bases to trimming and J lost 6 bases; unmatched junction nucleotides: 5. CDR1 and CDR2 from the germline V gene are LGHDT and YNNKEL (reference sequence). The CDR3 contains 14 residues. CDR3 sequence (DNA): TGTGCCAGCAGCCCCCACAGGGGGACCAATGAGCAGTTCTTC. Protein product: CASSPHRGTNEQFF.

In its sample, this clonotype was seen a few times. J is TRBJ2-1 and V is TRBV24-1; D uncertain. The CDR3 is 14 amino acids. V was clipped by 4 bases and J by 4 bases, with 10 bases between them. Germline CDR1 and CDR2: KGHDR and SFDVKD. CDR3 loop: CATSDTKIYNEQFF. For the CDR3, the DNA is TGTGCCACCAGTGACACCAAGATTTACAATGAGCAGTTCTTC.

There are a few counts of this clonotype. V is TRBV9 and J is TRBJ2-3; a weak D match, TRBD2 (6 bases). V lost 0 bases, J lost 6 bases, and 14 bases lay in between. The CDR3 is 15 amino acids. CDR1 SGDLS and CDR2 YYNGEE come from the germline V gene. The CDR3 region is CASSVEGGWVDTQYF. The CDR3 DNA follows: TGTGCCAGCAGCGTAGAAGGAGGGTGGGTGGATACGCAGTATTTT.

This clonotype was counted at least ten times. A junction end diverges from the germline sequence, so it may reflect a read error. This sequence joins TRBV12-3 or TRBV12-4 and TRBJ2-1, with 9 positions matching TRBD1. The CDR3 runs 12 residues. In DNA, the CDR3 is TGTGCCAGCAGTCTCACAGGGGGCGTTGGGATCTTC. Translated, it gives CASSLTGGVGIF.

This chain joins TRBV7-9 and TRBJ2-3; D might be TRBD2 (5 bases). V was cut by 5 bases and J by 6 bases, with 12 bases left in between. The CDR3 has 13 amino acids. Germline V gene sequence: CDR1 SEHNR, CDR2 FQNEAQ (reference sequence). The CDR3 DNA follows: TGTGCCAGCAGCGACTCGGCTAGCGATACGCAGTATTTT. It is translated as CASSDSASDTQYF.

This chain joins TRBV29-1 and TRBJ1-2; 8 bases are shared with TRBD1. The CDR3 loop spans 14 amino acids. CDR1 is SQVTM and CDR2 is ANQGSEA in the germline V gene. Trimming removed 6 bases from V and 6 bases from J; junction bases left unmatched: 12. The DNA of the CDR3 is TGCAGCGTCCGAGGACAGGGACTTATCGATGGCTACACCTTC. Its protein is CSVRGQGLIDGYTF. Supplemented by reference TRBV29-1 and TRBJ1-2, the full variable domain reads SAVISQKPSRDICQRGTSLTIQCQVDSQVTMMFWYRQQPGQSLTLIATANQGSEATYESGFVIDKFPISRPNLTFSTLTVSNMSPEDSSIYLCSVRGQGLIDGYTFGSGTRLTVV.

This chain connects TRBV7-9 to TRBJ1-2, with D perhaps matching TRBD1 (6 bases). V was cut by 5 bases and J by 6 bases, with 7 bases left in between. CDR3 length: 11 amino acids. Looked up from germline, CDR1 is SEHNR and CDR2 is FQNEAQ (reference sequence). In DNA form, the CDR3 reads TGTGCCAGCAGCAAGGGGGATGGCTACACCTTC. Translated, it gives CASSKGDGYTF.

This clonotype has just a few counts. The chain recombines TRBV20-1 with TRBJ2-1; the match to TRBD1 covers 7 bases. CDR3 length equals 13 residues. Losses at the gene ends were 2 bases for V and 7 bases for J; bases not matched to a gene: 5. CDR1 is DFQATT and CDR2 is SNEGSKA in the germline V gene (reference sequence). Here the CDR3 DNA reads TGCAGTGCTAGACCCCAGGGGGATAATGAGCAGTTCTTC. Its translation is CSARPQGDNEQFF.

In its sample, this clonotype was seen many times. The CDR3 DNA follows: TGTGCCAGCAGTCGCCAGGGAGCCGGGGAGCTGTTTTTT. Its translation is CASSRQGAGELFF. The chain links TRBV12-3 or TRBV12-4 to TRBJ2-2; D could derive from TRBD1 or TRBD2 (5 bases each). V dropped 5 bases and J dropped 6 bases, with 10 bases sitting between them. The length of the CDR3 is 13 residues.

The chain carries TRBV5-1 and TRBJ2-3, with TRBD2 matching over 13 bases. With V trimmed by 4 bases and J by 1 base, 3 bases remained unmatched. CDR1 and CDR2 from the germline V gene are SGHRS and YFSETQ. This CDR3 spans 16 amino acids. In DNA form, the CDR3 reads TGCGCCAGCAGCCAAGGACTAGCGGGGGGCACAGATACGCAGTATTTT. Residues: CASSQGLAGGTDTQYF. The full variable domain, completed using reference TRBV5-1 and TRBJ2-3, is KAGVTQTPRYLIKTRGQQVTLSCSPISGHRSVSWYQQTPGQGLQFLFEYFSETQRNKGNFPGRFSGRQFSNSRSEMNVSTLELGDSALYLCASSQGLAGGTDTQYFGPGTRLTVL.